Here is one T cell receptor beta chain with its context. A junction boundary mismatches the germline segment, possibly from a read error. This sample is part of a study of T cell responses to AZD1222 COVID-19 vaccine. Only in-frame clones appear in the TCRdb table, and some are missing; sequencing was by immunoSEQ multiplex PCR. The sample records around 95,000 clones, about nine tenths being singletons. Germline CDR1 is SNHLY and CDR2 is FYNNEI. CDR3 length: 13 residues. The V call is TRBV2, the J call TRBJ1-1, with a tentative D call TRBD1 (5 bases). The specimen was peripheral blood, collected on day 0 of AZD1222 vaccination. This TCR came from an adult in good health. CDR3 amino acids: CASSGDPNTGAFF. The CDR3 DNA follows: TGTGCCAGCTCGGGGGACCCGAACACTGGAGCTTTCTTT. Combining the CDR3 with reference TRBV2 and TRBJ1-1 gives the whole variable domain EPEVTQTPSHQVTQMGQEVILRCVPISNHLYFYWYRQILGQKVEFLVSFYNNEISEKSEIFDDQFSVERPDGSNFTLKIRSTKLEDSAMYFCASSGDPNTGAFFGQGTRLTVV.